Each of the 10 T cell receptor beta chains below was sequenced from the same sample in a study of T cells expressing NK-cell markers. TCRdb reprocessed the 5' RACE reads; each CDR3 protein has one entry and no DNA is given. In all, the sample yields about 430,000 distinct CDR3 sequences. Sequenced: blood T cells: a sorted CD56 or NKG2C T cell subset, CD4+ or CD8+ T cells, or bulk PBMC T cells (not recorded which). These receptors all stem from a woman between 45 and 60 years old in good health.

CDR3 loop: CSAMGPGQQQFF. This chain links TRBV20-1 with TRBJ2-1; as DNA is missing, the TRBD1 call by TCRdb cannot be tested. The CDR3 runs 12 residues. Germline V CDR1 and CDR2: DFQATT, SNEGSKA (reference sequence).

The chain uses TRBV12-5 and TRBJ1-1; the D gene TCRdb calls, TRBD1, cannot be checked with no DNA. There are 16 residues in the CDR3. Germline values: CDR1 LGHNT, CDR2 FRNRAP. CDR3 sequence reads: CASGLVRTVQNTEAFF.

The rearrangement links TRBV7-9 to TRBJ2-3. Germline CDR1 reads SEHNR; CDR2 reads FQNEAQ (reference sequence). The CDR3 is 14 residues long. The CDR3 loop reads CASSFMTARGTQYF.

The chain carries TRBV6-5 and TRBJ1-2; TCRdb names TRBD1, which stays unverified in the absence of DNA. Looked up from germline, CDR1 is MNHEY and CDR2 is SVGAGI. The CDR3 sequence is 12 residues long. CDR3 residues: CASMDKIYGYTF.

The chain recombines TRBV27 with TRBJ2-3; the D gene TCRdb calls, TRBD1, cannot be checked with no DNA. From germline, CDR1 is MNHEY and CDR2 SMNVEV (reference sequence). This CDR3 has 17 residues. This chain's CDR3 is CASSPGIGSRGTDTQYF.

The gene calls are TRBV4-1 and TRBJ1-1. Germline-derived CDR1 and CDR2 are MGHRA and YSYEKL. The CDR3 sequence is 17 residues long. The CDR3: CASSQGLRRGVNTEAFF.

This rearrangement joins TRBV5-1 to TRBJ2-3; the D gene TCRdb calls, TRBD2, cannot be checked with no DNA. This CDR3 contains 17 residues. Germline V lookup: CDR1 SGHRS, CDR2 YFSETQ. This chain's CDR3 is CASSLGSAGVSTDTQYF.

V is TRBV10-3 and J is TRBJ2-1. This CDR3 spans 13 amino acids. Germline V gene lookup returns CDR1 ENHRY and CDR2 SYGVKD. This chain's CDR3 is CAISGVWDNEQFF.

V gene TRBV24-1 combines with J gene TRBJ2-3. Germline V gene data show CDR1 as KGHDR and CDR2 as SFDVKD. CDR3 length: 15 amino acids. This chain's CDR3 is CATSDISLGTDTQYF.

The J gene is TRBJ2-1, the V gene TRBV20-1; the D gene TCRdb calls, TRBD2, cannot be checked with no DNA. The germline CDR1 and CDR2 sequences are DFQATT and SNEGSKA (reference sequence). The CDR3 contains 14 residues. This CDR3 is CSAWTTRSYNEQFF.